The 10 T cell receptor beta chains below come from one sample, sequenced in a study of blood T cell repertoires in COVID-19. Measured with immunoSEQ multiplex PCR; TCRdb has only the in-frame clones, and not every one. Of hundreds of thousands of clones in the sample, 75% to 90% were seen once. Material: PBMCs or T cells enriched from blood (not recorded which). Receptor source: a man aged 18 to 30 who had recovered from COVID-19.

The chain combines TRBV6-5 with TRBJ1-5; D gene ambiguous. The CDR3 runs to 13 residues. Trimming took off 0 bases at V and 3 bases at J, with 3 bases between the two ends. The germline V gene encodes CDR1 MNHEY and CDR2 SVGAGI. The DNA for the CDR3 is TGTGCCAGCAGTTACTCCAACAATCAGCCCCAGCATTTT. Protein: CASSYSNNQPQHF.

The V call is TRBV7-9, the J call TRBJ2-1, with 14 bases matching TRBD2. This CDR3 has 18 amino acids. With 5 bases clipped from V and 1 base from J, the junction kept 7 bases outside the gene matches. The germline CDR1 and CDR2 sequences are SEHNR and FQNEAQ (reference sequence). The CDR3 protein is CASSLRTSGRLSYNEQFF. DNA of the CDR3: TGTGCCAGCAGCCTCAGGACTAGCGGGAGGTTATCCTACAATGAGCAGTTCTTC.

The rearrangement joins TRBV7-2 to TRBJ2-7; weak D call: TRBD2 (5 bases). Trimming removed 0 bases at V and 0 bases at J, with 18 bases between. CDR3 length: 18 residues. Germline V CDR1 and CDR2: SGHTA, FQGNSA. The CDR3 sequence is CASSLALELLAASYEQYF. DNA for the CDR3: TGTGCCAGCAGCTTAGCCCTAGAGCTGCTAGCTGCCTCCTACGAGCAGTACTTC.

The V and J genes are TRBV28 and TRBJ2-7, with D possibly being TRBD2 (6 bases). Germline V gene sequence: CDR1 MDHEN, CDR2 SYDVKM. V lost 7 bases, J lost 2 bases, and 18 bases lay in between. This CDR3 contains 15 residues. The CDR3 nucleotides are TGTGCCAGCACGTCGGAGGGTAAATTTGCCTACGAGCAGTACTTC. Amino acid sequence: CASTSEGKFAYEQYF. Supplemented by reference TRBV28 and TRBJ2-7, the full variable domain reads DVKVTQSSRYLVKRTGEKVFLECVQDMDHENMFWYRQDPGLGLRLIYFSYDVKMKEKGDIPEGYSVSREKKERFSLILESASTNQTSMYLCASTSEGKFAYEQYFGPGTRLTVT.

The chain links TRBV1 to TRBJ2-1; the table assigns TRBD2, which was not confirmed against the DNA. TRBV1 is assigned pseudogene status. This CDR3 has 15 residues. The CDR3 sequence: CTSSQDPLVVDEQFF. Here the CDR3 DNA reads TGCACCAGCAGCCAAGATCCACTAGTAGTCGATGAGCAGTTCTTC.

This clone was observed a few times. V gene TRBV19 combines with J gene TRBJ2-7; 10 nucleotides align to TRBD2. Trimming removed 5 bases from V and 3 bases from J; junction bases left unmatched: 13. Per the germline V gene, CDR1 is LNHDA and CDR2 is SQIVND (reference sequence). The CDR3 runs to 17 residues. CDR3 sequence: CASSPPSGRTSGYEQYF. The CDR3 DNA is TGTGCCAGTAGTCCCCCCAGCGGGAGGACTAGCGGCTACGAGCAGTACTTC.

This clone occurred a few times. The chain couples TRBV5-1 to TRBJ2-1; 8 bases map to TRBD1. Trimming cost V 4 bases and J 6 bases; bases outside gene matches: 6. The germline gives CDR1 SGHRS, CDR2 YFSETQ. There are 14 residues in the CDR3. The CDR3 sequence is CASSLGQAVNEQFF. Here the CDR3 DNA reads TGCGCCAGCAGCCTGGGACAGGCGGTCAATGAGCAGTTCTTC.

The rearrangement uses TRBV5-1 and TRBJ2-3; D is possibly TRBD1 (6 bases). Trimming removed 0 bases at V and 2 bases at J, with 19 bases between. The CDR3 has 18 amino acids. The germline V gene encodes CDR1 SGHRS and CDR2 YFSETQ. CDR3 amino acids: CASSLVQPTGLATDTQYF. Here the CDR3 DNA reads TGCGCCAGCAGCTTGGTCCAACCGACAGGCTTAGCCACAGATACGCAGTATTTT.

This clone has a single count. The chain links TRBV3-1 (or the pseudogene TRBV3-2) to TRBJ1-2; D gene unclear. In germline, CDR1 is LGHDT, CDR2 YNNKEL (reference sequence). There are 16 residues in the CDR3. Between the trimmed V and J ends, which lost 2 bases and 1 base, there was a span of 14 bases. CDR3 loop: CASSQKEREINYGYTF. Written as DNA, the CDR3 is TGTGCCAGCAGCCAAAAAGAACGAGAGATTAACTATGGCTACACCTTC.

As DNA, the CDR3 is TGTGCCAGCAGGGATGGGGCGGGGTACACTGAAGCTTTCTTT. Its protein product is CASRDGAGYTEAFF. The chain recombines TRBV27 with TRBJ1-1, with D perhaps matching TRBD1 (5 bases). Trimming removed 6 bases from V and 3 bases from J, with 14 bases in between. Germline-derived CDR1 and CDR2 are MNHEY and SMNVEV (reference sequence). The CDR3 is 14 residues long.